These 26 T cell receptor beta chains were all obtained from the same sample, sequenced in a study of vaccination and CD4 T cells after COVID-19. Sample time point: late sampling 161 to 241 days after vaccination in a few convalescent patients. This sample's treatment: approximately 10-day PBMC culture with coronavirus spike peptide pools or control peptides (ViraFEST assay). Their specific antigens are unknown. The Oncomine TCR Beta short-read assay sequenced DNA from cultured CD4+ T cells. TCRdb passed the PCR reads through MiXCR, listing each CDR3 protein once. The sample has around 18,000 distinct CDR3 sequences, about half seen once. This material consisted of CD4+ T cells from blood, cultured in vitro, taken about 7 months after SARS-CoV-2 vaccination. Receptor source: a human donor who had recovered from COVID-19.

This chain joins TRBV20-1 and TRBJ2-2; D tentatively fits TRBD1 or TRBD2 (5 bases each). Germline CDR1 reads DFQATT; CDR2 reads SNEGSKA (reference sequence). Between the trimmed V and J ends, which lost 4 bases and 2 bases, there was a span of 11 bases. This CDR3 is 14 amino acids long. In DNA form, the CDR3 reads TGCAGTGCTACCCGGGACGGCAACACCGGGGAGCTGTTTTTT. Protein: CSATRDGNTGELFF.

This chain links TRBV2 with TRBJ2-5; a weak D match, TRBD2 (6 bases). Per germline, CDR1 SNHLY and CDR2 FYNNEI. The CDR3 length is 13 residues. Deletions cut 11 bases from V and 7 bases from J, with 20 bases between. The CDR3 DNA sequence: TGTGCCGGGCAGGAAAGACTAGTAGGGACCCAGTACTTC. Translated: CAGQERLVGTQYF.

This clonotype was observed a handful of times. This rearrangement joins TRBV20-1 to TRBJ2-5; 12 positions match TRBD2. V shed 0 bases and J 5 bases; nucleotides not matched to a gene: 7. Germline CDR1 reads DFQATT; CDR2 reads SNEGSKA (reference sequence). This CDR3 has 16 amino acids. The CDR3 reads CSARDWTSGVEETQYF. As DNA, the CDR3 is TGCAGTGCTAGAGATTGGACTAGCGGGGTCGAGGAGACCCAGTACTTC.

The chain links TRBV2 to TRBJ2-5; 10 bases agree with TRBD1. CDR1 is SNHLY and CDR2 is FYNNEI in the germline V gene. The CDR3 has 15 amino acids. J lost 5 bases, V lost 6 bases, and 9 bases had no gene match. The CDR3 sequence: CASRKQTGGAETQYF. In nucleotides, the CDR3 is TGTGCCAGCAGAAAGCAGACAGGGGGCGCGGAGACCCAGTACTTC.

CDR3 DNA: TGCAGTGCTAGGGACAGCAGGAGATTGACGCCCCAGCATTTT. Translated: CSARDSRRLTPQHF. This chain joins TRBV20-1 and TRBJ1-5, with a tentative D call TRBD1 (6 bases). The V gene's germline CDR1 is DFQATT and CDR2 SNEGSKA (reference sequence). CDR3 size: 14 residues. V lost 3 bases to trimming and J lost 9 bases, with 18 bases between them.

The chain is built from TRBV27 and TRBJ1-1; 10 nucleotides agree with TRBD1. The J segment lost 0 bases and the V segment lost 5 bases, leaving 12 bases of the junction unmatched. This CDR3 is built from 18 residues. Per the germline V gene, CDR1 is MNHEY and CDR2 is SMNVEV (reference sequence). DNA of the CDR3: TGTGCCAGCAGTCCTCGATCCCCGGGACAGGGGATGAACACTGAAGCTTTCTTT. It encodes CASSPRSPGQGMNTEAFF.

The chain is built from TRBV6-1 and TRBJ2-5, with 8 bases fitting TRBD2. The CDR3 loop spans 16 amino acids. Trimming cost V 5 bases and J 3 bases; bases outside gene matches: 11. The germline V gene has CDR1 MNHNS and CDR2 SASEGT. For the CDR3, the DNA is TGTGCCAGCAGTCTCGGTGGCGGGGGGCCTGAAGAGACCCAGTACTTC. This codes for CASSLGGGGPEETQYF.

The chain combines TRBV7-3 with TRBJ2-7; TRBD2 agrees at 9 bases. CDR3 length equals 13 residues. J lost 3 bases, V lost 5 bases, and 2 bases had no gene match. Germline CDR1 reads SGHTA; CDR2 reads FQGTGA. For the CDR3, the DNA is TGTGCCAGCAGCACGACTAGCGGCTACGAGCAGTACTTC. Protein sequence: CASSTTSGYEQYF.

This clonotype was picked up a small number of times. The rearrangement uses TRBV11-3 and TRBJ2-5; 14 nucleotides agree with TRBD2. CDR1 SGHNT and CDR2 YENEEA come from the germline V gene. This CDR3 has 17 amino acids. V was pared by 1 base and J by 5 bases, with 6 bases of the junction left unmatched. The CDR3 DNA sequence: TGTGCCAGCAGCTTAGGAGGACTAGCGGGAGGTCGGGAGACCCAGTACTTC. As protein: CASSLGGLAGGRETQYF.

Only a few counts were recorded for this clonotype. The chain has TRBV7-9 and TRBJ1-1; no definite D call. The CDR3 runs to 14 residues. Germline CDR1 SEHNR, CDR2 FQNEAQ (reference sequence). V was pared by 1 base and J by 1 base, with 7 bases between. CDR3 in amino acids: CASSLGAANTEAFF. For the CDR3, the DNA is TGTGCCAGCAGCTTAGGGGCAGCGAACACTGAAGCTTTCTTT.

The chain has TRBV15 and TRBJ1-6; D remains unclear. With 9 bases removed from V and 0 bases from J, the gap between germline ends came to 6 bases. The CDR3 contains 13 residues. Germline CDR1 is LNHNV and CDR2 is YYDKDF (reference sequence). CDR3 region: CATGSSYNSPLHF. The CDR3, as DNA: TGTGCCACTGGGAGCTCCTATAATTCACCCCTCCACTTT.

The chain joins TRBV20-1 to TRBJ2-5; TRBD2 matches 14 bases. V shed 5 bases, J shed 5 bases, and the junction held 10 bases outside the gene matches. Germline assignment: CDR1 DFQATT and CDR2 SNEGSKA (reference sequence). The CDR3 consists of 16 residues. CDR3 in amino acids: CSAFTGTSGGGETQYF. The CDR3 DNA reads TGCAGTGCTTTTACCGGGACTAGCGGGGGAGGGGAGACCCAGTACTTC.

The CDR3 region is CAIRRLQSPEAFF. The CDR3 nucleotides are TGTGCCATCAGGAGGTTACAGAGCCCTGAAGCTTTCTTT. The J gene is TRBJ1-1, the V gene TRBV10-3; D is unclear. The CDR3 length is 13 residues. V was pared by 6 bases and J by 6 bases, with 14 bases between. CDR1 is ENHRY and CDR2 is SYGVKD in the germline V gene.

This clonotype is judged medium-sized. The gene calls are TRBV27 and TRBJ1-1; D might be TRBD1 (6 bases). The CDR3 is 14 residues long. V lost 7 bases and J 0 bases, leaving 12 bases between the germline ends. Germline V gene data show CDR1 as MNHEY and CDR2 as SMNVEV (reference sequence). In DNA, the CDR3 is TGTGCCAGCATTGGACAGACTATGAACACTGAAGCTTTCTTT. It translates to CASIGQTMNTEAFF.

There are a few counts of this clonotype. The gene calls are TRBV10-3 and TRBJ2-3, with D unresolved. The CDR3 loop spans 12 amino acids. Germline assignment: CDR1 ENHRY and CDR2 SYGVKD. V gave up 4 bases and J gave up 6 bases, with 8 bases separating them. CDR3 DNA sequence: TGTGCCATCAGTGGGAATGGGGATACGCAGTATTTT. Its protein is CAISGNGDTQYF.

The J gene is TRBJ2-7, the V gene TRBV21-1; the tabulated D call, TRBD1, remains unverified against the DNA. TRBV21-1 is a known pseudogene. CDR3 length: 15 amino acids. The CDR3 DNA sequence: TGTGCCAGCAGCACGGACTGGGGACAGGCCTACGAGCAGTACTTC. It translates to CASSTDWGQAYEQYF.

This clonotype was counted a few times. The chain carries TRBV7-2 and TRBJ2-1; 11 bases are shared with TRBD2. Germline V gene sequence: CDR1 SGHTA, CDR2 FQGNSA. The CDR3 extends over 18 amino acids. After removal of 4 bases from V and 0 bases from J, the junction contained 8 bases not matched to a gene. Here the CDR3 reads CASSSGTSGASSYNEQFF. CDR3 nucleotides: TGTGCCAGCAGCTCCGGGACTAGCGGAGCTAGCTCCTACAATGAGCAGTTCTTC.

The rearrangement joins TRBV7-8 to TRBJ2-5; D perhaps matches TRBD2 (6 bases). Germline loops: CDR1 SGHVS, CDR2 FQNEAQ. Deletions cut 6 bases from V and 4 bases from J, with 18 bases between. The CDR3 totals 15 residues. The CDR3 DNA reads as TGTGCCAGCAGACACAAACTAGGGAGGATAGAGACCCAGTACTTC. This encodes CASRHKLGRIETQYF.

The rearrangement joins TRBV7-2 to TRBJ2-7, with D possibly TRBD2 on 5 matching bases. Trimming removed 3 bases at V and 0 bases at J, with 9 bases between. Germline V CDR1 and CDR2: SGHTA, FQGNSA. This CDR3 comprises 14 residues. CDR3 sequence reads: CASSLGRSSYEQYF. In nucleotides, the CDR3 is TGTGCCAGCAGCTTGGGGAGAAGCTCCTACGAGCAGTACTTC. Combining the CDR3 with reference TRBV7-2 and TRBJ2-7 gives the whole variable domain GAGVSQSPSNKVTEKGKDVELRCDPISGHTALYWYRQSLGQGLEFLIYFQGNSAPDKSGLPSDRFSAERTGGSVSTLTIQRTQQEDSAVYLCASSLGRSSYEQYFGPGTRLTVT.

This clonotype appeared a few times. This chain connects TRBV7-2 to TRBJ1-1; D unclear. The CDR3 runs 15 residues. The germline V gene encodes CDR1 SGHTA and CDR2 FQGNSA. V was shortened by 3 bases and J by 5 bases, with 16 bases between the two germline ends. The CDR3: CASSFMSPGVTEAFF. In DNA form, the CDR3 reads TGTGCCAGCAGCTTCATGTCTCCCGGAGTAACTGAAGCTTTCTTT.

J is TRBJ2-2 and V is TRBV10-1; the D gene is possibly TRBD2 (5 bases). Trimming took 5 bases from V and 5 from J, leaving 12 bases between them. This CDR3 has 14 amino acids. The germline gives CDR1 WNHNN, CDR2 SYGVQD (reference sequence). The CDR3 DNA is TGCGCCAGCAGTCGATGGGAGTGGACCGGGGAGCTGTTTTTT. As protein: CASSRWEWTGELFF.

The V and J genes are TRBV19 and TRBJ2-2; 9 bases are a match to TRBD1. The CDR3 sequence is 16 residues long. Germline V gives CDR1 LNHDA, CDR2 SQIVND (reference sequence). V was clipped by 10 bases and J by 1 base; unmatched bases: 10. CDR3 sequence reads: CATHRDRGVNTGELFF. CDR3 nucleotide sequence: TGTGCCACACACCGAGACAGGGGGGTGAACACCGGGGAGCTGTTTTTT. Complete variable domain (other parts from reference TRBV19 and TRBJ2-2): DGGITQSPKYLFRKEGQNVTLSCEQNLNHDAMYWYRQDPGQGLRLIYYSQIVNDFQKGDIAEGYSVSREKKESFPLTVTSAQKNPTAFYLCATHRDRGVNTGELFFGEGSRLTVL.

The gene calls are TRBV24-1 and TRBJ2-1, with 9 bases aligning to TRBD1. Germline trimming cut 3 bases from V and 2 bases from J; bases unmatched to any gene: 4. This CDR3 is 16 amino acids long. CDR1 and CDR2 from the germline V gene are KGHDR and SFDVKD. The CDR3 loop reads CATSDTGGATYNEQFF. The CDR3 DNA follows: TGTGCCACCAGTGATACAGGGGGCGCGACCTACAATGAGCAGTTCTTC.

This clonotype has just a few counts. The CDR3 region has the DNA TGCAGTGCTCCCGACGACTGGGGGCGCATTGGGAACTATGGCTACACCTTC. This encodes CSAPDDWGRIGNYGYTF. The chain combines TRBV20-1 with TRBJ1-2; TRBD1 is a possible D gene (6 bases). This CDR3 is built from 17 residues. V lost 5 bases and J 2 bases, leaving 24 bases between the germline ends. Germline V CDR1 and CDR2: DFQATT, SNEGSKA (reference sequence).

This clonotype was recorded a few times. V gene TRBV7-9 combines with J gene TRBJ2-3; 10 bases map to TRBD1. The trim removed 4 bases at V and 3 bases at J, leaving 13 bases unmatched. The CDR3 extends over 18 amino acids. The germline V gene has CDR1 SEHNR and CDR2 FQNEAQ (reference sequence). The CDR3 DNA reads TGTGCCAGCAGCTCCCTCCGGGACAGGGGTAATGTAACAGATACGCAGTATTTT. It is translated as CASSSLRDRGNVTDTQYF.

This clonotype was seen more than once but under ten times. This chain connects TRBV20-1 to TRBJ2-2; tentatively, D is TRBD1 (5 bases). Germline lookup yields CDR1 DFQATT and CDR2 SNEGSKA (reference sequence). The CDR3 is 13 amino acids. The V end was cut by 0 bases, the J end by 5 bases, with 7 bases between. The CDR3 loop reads CSARDRVTGELFF. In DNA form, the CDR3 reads TGCAGTGCTAGAGACAGGGTTACCGGGGAGCTGTTTTTT.